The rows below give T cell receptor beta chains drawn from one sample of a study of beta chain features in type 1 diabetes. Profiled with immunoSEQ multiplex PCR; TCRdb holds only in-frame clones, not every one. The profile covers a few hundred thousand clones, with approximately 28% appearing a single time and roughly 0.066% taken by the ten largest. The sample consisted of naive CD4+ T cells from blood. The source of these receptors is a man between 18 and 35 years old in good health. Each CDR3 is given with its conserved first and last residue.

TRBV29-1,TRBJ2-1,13,CSVDGRAYNEQFF
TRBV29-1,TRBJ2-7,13,CSVLRTGDYEQYF
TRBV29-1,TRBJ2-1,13,CSVTGTARNEQFF
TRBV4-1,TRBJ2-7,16,CASSQVERTLPYEQYF
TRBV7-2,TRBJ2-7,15,CASRRTGASSYEQYF
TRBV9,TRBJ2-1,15,CASSPGQALYNEQFF
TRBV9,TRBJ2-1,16,CASSVVAGAYYNEQFF
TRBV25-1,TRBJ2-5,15,CASSDPGQGWETQYF
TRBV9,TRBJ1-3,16,CASSPQPQAPGNTIYF
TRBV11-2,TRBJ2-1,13,CASSLVPMGEQFF
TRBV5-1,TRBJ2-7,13,CASSLTYDYEQYF
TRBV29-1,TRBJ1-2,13,CSVGRTGGYGYTF
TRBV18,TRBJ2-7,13,CASSGDTYYEQYF
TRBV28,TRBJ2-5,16,CASSPPGLADQETQYF
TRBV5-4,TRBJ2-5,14,CASSSTSKQETQYF
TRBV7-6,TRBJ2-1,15,CASSRRTSGYNEQFF
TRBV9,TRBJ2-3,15,CASSVRIESTDTQYF
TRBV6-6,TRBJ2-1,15,CASSSPTGTYNEQFF
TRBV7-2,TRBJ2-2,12,CAFRGNTGELFF
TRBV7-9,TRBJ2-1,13,CADGTGTENEQFF
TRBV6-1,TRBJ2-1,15,CASSERSGALNEQFF
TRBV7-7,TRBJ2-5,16,CASSSGTSGWKETQYF
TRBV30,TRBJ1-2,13,CAWSVGTVYGYTF
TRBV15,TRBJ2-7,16,CATSRGLAGTPYEQYF
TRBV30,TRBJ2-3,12,CAWNGPKNTQYF
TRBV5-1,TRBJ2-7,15,CASSLSSGKRYEQYF
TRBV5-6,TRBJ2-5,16,CASSWTSGRRDETQYF
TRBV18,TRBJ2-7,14,CASSPPGTDYEQYF
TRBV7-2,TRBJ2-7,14,CASSLDFGTEEQYF
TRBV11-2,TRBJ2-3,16,CASSLRKIGSTDTQYF
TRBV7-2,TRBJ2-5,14,CASSGRDGRETQYF
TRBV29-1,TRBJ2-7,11,CSGGSIYEQYF
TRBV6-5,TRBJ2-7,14,CASSYRGRAYEQYF
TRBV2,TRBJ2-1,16,CASSGFLVRLYNEQFF
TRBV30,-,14,CAWSVHSGPYEQYF
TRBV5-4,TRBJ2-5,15,CASSLEGTSGETQYF
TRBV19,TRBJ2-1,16,CASSIAGQRSYNEQFF
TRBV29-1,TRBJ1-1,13,CSATGQIDTEAFF
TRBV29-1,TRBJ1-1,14,CSVGSDRGYTEAFF
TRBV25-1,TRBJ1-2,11,CASSAVKGYTF
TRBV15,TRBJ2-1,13,CATSRDLQDEQFF
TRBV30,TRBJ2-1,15,CAWRRSGIPYNEQFF